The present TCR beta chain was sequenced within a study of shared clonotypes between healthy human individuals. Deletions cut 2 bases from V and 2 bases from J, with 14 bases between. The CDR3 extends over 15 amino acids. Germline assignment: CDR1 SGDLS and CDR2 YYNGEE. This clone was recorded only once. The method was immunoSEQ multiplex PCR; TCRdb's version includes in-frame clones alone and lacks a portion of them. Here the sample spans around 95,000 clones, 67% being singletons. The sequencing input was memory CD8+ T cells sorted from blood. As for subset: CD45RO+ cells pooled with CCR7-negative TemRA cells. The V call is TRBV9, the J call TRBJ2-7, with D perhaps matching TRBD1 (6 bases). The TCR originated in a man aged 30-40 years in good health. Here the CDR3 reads CASSVSQGTPYEQYF. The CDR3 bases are TGTGCCAGCAGCGTTAGCCAGGGGACCCCCTACGAGCAGTACTTC.